This TCR beta chain was obtained from a study of blood T cell repertoires in COVID-19. Study details: The samples span acute and convalescent COVID-19 from the United States, Italy and Spain. PBMCs, B-cell-depleted T cells, or T cells were the source of the cDNA or gDNA that made up the material.

Under the authors' procedure: Estimation of nucleated cell counts was performed using reference gene primer amplification. Assay: immunoSEQ multiplex PCR; the TCRdb copy retains only in-frame clones and omits some. V and J calls and clone size are as listed in that table; D and trimming were resolved from the DNA. The table has hundreds of thousands of clones, roughly four fifths seen once. This receptor was taken from a man at least 80 years old with acute or convalescent COVID-19. Sample: peripheral blood.

Here the CDR3 DNA reads TGTGCCAGCAGCTTAGGCCTCGGTCCTGAATTGAACACTGAAGCTTTCTTT. Protein sequence: CASSLGLGPELNTEAFF. V gene TRBV13 combines with J gene TRBJ1-1; D uncertain. Germline CDR1 reads PRHDT; CDR2 reads FYEKMQ (reference sequence). Trimming left V 0 bases short and J 0 bases short, with 14 bases between. The CDR3 is 17 amino acids.